This T cell receptor beta chain is from a study of T cells in Graves' hyperthyroidism and ophthalmopathy. As for this clonotype: Its antigen is not known.

Orbital computed tomography, thyroid ultrasound, serum thyroxine and TRAb, and clinical symptoms together informed the diagnoses. The study, taken as a whole, reports: Most clonotypes expanded in thyroid above 0.001 were likewise present in blood. Ophthalmopathy was model-predicted a median roughly 6.5 months pre-onset.

TCR beta CDR3 regions were amplified from RNA. HTBI primers drove first-round RT-PCR of the TCR CDR3. TCRdb re-derived calls from the multiplex PCR reads in MiXCR, one entry per CDR3 protein. The top ten hold around 17% of the sample, which has 450,000 to 700,000 distinct CDR3 sequences, around 46% seen once. This CDR3 spans 15 amino acids. The ends were cut back, 1 base at V and 0 bases at J, with 10 bases in the middle. Germline CDR1 and CDR2: SEHNR and FQNEAQ (reference sequence). The rearrangement joins TRBV7-9 to TRBJ2-7; the D is unclear. This TCR was sampled from an adult woman with Graves' disease, either hyperthyroidism or ophthalmopathy (not recorded which). The source material was peripheral blood or thyroid tissue (not recorded which). CDR3 bases: TGTGCCAGCAGCTTAGTACCGGGCACCTCCTACGAGCAGTACTTC. As protein: CASSLVPGTSYEQYF.